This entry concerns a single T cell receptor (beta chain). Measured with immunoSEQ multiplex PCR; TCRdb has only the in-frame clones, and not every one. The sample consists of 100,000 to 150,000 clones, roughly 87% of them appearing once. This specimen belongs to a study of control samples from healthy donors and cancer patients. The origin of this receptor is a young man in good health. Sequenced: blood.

CDR3 residues: CASIRSGPDTQYF. CDR3 sequence (DNA): TGTGCCAGCATCCGATCCGGGCCAGATACGCAGTATTTT. The rearrangement uses TRBV25-1 and TRBJ2-3; no clear D. Per the germline V gene, CDR1 is MGHDK and CDR2 is SYGVNS. The CDR3 is 13 residues long. The V gene lost 7 bases and the J gene lost 4 bases, with 12 bases spanning the gap. The whole variable domain, filled in from reference TRBV25-1 and TRBJ2-3, reads EADIYQTPRYLVIGTGKKITLECSQTMGHDKMYWYQQDPGMELHLIHYSYGVNSTEKGDLSSESTVSRIRTEHFPLTLESARPSHTSQYLCASIRSGPDTQYFGPGTRLTVL.